This T cell receptor (beta chain) was found in a study of T cells in Graves' hyperthyroidism and ophthalmopathy. The table lists this clonotype with a few counts. This CDR3 contains 14 residues. The germline V gene encodes CDR1 LGHDT and CDR2 YNNKEL (reference sequence). V was trimmed by 1 base and J by 3 bases, leaving 8 bases between them. The source material, RNA transcripts, was used to amplify TCR beta CDR3 regions. When the TCR CDR3 underwent first-round RT-PCR, the HTBI primer set was used. TCRdb independently ran MiXCR on the multiplex PCR reads; one entry per CDR3 protein. This sample has under 600,000 distinct CDR3 sequences, with around 15% found just once.

The genes are TRBV3-1 and TRBJ2-3, with D possibly being TRBD1 (6 bases). The source material was blood. This receptor was taken from a woman aged 35 to 49 with Graves' ophthalmopathy. The CDR3 region is CASSQVQGTDTQYF. In nucleotides, the CDR3 is TGTGCCAGCAGCCAAGTGCAGGGGACAGATACGCAGTATTTT.